This T cell receptor (beta chain) was identified during a study of OX40 agonist ivuxolimab in advanced cancers. The CDR3 covers 12 residues. Trimming left V 6 bases short and J 4 bases short, with 7 bases between. The germline CDR1 and CDR2 sequences are LNHDA and SQIVND (reference sequence). TCRdb's table, derived via immunoSEQ multiplex PCR, lists solely in-frame clones and lacks some. This sample yields 50,000 to 70,000 clones, of which roughly nine tenths are seen a single time; roughly an eighth belongs to the top ten. This chain uses TRBV19 with TRBJ2-1; D possibly corresponds to TRBD1 (5 bases). This receptor was obtained from an adult with an advanced solid tumor such as melanoma, head and neck, liver or kidney cancer. Specimen: CD4+ or CD8+ T cells sorted from blood, collected in a trial of the OX40 agonist ivuxolimab. The CDR3 coding sequence is TGTGCCAGTAGATCAGGGTACAATGAGCAGTTCTTC. Translation: CASRSGYNEQFF.